The 18 T cell receptor beta chains presented below share a single source sample, sequenced in a study of blood T cell repertoires in COVID-19. Only in-frame clones appear in the TCRdb table, and some are missing; sequencing was by immunoSEQ multiplex PCR. The sample lists about 190,000 clones; about 88% were seen once. Sample: PBMCs or T cells enriched from blood (not recorded which). The receptors shown here come from a woman aged 30 to 39 who had recovered from COVID-19.

Only one count was recorded for this clone. The J gene is TRBJ1-4, the V gene TRBV4-1; possibly TRBD1 for D (6 bases). V was shortened by 1 base and J by 0 bases, with 9 bases between the two germline ends. Germline CDR1 and CDR2: MGHRA and YSYEKL. The CDR3 totals 16 residues. DNA of the CDR3: TGCGCCAGCAGCCAAGGCAGACAGGCAACTAATGAAAAACTGTTTTTT. This translates into CASSQGRQATNEKLFF.

The chain uses TRBV19 and TRBJ1-1; 9 bases agree with TRBD1. The ends lost 4 bases at V and 3 bases at J; junction bases unmatched: 3. This CDR3 comprises 14 residues. The V gene's germline CDR1 is LNHDA and CDR2 SQIVND (reference sequence). CDR3 DNA: TGTGCCAGTAGTACTAGACAGGGGGACACTGAAGCTTTCTTT. Its protein product is CASSTRQGDTEAFF.

CDR3 sequence: CASSGTQGPRETQYF. In DNA form, the CDR3 reads TGTGCCAGCAGCGGAACCCAGGGGCCGCGGGAGACCCAGTACTTC. The chain has TRBV3-1 (or the pseudogene TRBV3-2) and TRBJ2-5, with D perhaps TRBD1 (6 bases). Trimming left V 5 bases short and J 5 bases short, with 18 bases between. This CDR3 is 15 amino acids long. Germline loops: CDR1 LGHDT, CDR2 YNNKEL (reference sequence).

The rearrangement joins TRBV5-1 to TRBJ1-1, with TRBD1 as a possible D gene (5 bases). The CDR3 runs 14 residues. CDR1 and CDR2 (germline): SGHRS, YFSETQ. Trimming shortened V by 5 bases and J by 2 bases, and 13 bases separated the two germline ends. CDR3 sequence (DNA): TGCGCCAGCAGTTGGGCCGGGGGAAACACTGAAGCTTTCTTT. This translates into CASSWAGGNTEAFF. Filled out from reference TRBV5-1 and TRBJ1-1, the complete variable domain reads KAGVTQTPRYLIKTRGQQVTLSCSPISGHRSVSWYQQTPGQGLQFLFEYFSETQRNKGNFPGRFSGRQFSNSRSEMNVSTLELGDSALYLCASSWAGGNTEAFFGQGTRLTVV.

The rearrangement uses TRBV19 and TRBJ1-5; 11 bases line up with TRBD1. Trimming removed 7 bases from V and 0 bases from J; junction bases left unmatched: 2. Looked up from germline, CDR1 is LNHDA and CDR2 is SQIVND (reference sequence). The CDR3 has 15 residues. The CDR3 bases are TGTGCCAGTACAGGACAGGGGGCTAGCAATCAGCCCCAGCATTTT. It codes for CASTGQGASNQPQHF.

The CDR3 is CAWEQDHNSPLHF. CDR3 in DNA: TGTGCCTGGGAACAGGACCATAATTCACCCCTCCACTTT. V is TRBV30 and J is TRBJ1-6; possible D gene TRBD1, 5 bases. CDR3 length equals 13 residues. Trimming left V 5 bases short and J 5 bases short, with 10 bases between. Looked up from germline, CDR1 is GTSNPN and CDR2 is SVGIG (reference sequence).

This clone was detected ten times or more. The chain couples TRBV9 to TRBJ2-1; TRBD2 matches 8 bases. The CDR3 covers 15 residues. Germline CDR1 and CDR2: SGDLS and YYNGEE. The ends lost 3 bases at V and 7 bases at J; junction bases unmatched: 9. The CDR3 DNA reads as TGTGCCAGCAGCGGCCGGGGACTAGGATCTAATGAGCAGTTCTTC. The encoded protein is CASSGRGLGSNEQFF.

The chain employs TRBV3-1 (or the pseudogene TRBV3-2) and TRBJ1-2; the D is unclear. Germline CDR1 LGHDT, CDR2 YNNKEL (reference sequence). V was pared by 7 bases and J by 8 bases, with 14 bases between. The CDR3 is 12 amino acids. CDR3 nucleotide sequence: TGTGCCAGCACCGCGGGGTCTCGAGGCTACACCTTC. It translates to CASTAGSRGYTF.

This rearrangement joins TRBV6-1 to TRBJ2-1; D may be TRBD1 (6 bases). Germline V lookup: CDR1 MNHNS, CDR2 SASEGT. Trimming cost V 3 bases and J 12 bases, with 24 bases left between them. The CDR3 sequence is 16 residues long. CDR3 nucleotides: TGTGCCAGCAGTGACCCGGGACAAGGGGTTTCCAAGGGGCAGTTCTTC. This codes for CASSDPGQGVSKGQFF.

This rearrangement joins TRBV28 to TRBJ1-1; TRBD1 matches 8 bases. After removal of 3 bases from V and 4 bases from J, the junction contained 7 bases not matched to a gene. Per the germline V gene, CDR1 is MDHEN and CDR2 is SYDVKM. The CDR3 contains 15 residues. The CDR3 is CASSFPRRGRTEAFF. The CDR3 coding sequence is TGTGCCAGCAGTTTCCCCCGCAGGGGGCGCACTGAAGCTTTCTTT.

In its sample, this clone was seen a few times. This rearrangement joins TRBV9 to TRBJ1-6; 10 nucleotides align to TRBD1. V lost 1 base and J lost 11; bases outside the gene matches: 3. Per germline, CDR1 SGDLS and CDR2 YYNGEE. CDR3 size: 14 residues. The CDR3 protein is CASSVWDRGTPLHF. In DNA form, the CDR3 reads TGTGCCAGCAGCGTATGGGACAGGGGTACACCCCTCCACTTT.

The genes are TRBV7-9 and TRBJ2-6, with D uncertain. CDR3 size: 16 residues. V dropped 4 bases and J dropped 5 bases, with 15 bases sitting between them. Looked up from germline, CDR1 is SEHNR and CDR2 is FQNEAQ (reference sequence). CDR3 in amino acids: CASSSQTARRANVLTF. The CDR3 DNA sequence: TGTGCCAGCAGCTCGCAGACTGCTCGGAGGGCCAACGTCCTGACTTTC. The variable domain in full, completed from reference TRBV7-9 and TRBJ2-6, reads DTGVSQNPRHKITKRGQNVTFRCDPISEHNRLYWYRQTLGQGPEFLTYFQNEAQLEKSRLLSDRFSAERPKGSFSTLEIQRTEQGDSAMYLCASSSQTARRANVLTFGAGSRLTVL.

The chain is built from TRBV18 and TRBJ1-2; 9 nucleotides align to TRBD1. Trimming cost V 3 bases and J 0 bases; bases outside gene matches: 11. CDR1 and CDR2 from the germline V gene are KGHSH and LQKENI. This CDR3 spans 18 amino acids. The chain's CDR3 is CASSPQRDRAAANYGYTF. CDR3 in DNA: TGTGCCAGCTCACCCCAGAGGGACAGGGCGGCGGCTAACTATGGCTACACCTTC.

CDR3 sequence: CASSPSGSDTQYF. CDR3 nucleotides: TGTGCCAGCAGCCCCTCGGGATCAGATACGCAGTATTTT. The V gene is TRBV7-3, the J gene TRBJ2-3; weak D call: TRBD2 (5 bases). The CDR3 has 13 amino acids. Germline assignment: CDR1 SGHTA and CDR2 FQGTGA. The V end was cut by 5 bases, the J end by 4 bases, with 10 bases between.

The rearrangement links TRBV10-3 to TRBJ1-1, with a tentative D call TRBD1 (6 bases). Germline assignment: CDR1 ENHRY and CDR2 SYGVKD. The CDR3 spans 15 residues. V was shortened by 3 bases and J by 2 bases, with 13 bases between the two germline ends. DNA for the CDR3: TGTGCCATCAGTGAACCCTCAGGGGTAAACACTGAAGCTTTCTTT. This gives the protein CAISEPSGVNTEAFF.

V gene TRBV29-1 combines with J gene TRBJ1-1; 7 positions agree with TRBD1. The V gene end was trimmed by 2 bases and the J gene end by 4 bases; junction bases not matched to a gene: 4. This CDR3 contains 13 residues. Per germline, CDR1 SQVTM and CDR2 ANQGSEA. The CDR3 DNA sequence: TGCAGCGTTGAAAGTCAGGGGGGCACTGAAGCTTTCTTT. This codes for CSVESQGGTEAFF.

V gene TRBV2 combines with J gene TRBJ2-7, with 7 nucleotides matching TRBD1. The length of the CDR3 is 16 residues. Germline V gene lookup returns CDR1 SNHLY and CDR2 FYNNEI. V dropped 7 bases and J dropped 2; count of bases not matched to a gene: 14. The CDR3 here is CASKTLRDRPTYEQYF. CDR3 sequence (DNA): TGTGCCAGCAAGACCCTCCGGGACAGACCTACCTACGAGCAGTACTTC.

The chain couples TRBV20-1 to TRBJ1-1; D is perhaps TRBD1 (5 bases). Trimming removed 6 bases at V and 4 bases at J, with 9 bases between. The CDR3 sequence is 11 residues long. Germline V gene lookup returns CDR1 DFQATT and CDR2 SNEGSKA (reference sequence). CDR3 amino acids: CSAKTGTEAFF. The CDR3 DNA reads as TGCAGTGCCAAAACAGGCACTGAAGCTTTCTTT.